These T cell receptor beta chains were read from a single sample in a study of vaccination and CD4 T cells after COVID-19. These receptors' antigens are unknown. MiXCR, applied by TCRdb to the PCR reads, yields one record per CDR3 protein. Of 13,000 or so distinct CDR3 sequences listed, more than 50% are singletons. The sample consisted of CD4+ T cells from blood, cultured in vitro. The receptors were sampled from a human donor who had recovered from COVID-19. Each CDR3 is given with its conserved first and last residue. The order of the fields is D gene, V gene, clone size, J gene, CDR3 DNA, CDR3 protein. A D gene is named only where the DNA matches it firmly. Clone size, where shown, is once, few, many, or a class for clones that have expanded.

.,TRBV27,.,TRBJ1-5,TGTGCCAGCAGTCCGCGCGACGGCCCCAATCAGCCCCAGCATTTT,CASSPRDGPNQPQHF
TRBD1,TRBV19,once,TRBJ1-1,TGTGCCAGTATGGACAGGCGGTATACTGAAGCTTTCTTT,CASMDRRYTEAFF
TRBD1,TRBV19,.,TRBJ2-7,TGTGCCAGTAGTACTGGGGTACAGGGGTTCTACGAGCAGTACTTC,CASSTGVQGFYEQYF
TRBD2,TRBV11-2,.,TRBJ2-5,TGTGCCAGCAGCTTGGGGGGGGTCGGAGAGACCCAGTACTTC,CASSLGGVGETQYF
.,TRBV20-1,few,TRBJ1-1,TGCAGTGTCCAACCGGGGAGCAGAAACACTGAAGCTTTCTTT,CSVQPGSRNTEAFF
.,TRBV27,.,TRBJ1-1,TGTGCCAGCAGTTTATACGGCAGGAGGGCCACTGAAGCTTTCTTT,CASSLYGRRATEAFF
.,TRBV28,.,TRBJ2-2,TGTGCCAGCAGGACCCCTGCGGGTCGGACCGGGGAGCTGTTTTTT,CASRTPAGRTGELFF
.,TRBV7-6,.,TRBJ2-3,TGTGCCAGCAGCTCACAAGGCACAGATACGCAGTATTTT,CASSSQGTDTQYF
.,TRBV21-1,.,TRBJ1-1,TGTGCCAGCAAAGACACCCTGCGGGGGGGGCTACACACTGAAGCTTTCTTT,CASKDTLRGGLHTEAFF
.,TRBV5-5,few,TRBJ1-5,TGTGCCAGCAGCTTGATGGGTTTCGGTAATCAGCCCCAGCATTTT,CASSLMGFGNQPQHF
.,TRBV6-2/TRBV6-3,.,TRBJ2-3,TGTGCCAGCAGGTCAGGGAGCACAGATACGCAGTATTTT,CASRSGSTDTQYF
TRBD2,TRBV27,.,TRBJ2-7,TGTGCCAGCAGTACCCTAGCGGGAGCCTACCACGAGCAGTACTTC,CASSTLAGAYHEQYF
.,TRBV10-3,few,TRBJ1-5,TGTGCCATCAGTGAGTCTCTGGCTGGCCTCGATCAGCCCCAGCATTTT,CAISESLAGLDQPQHF
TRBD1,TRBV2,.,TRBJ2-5,TGTGCCACGTCCTTCGAGGGGGCGGGAGAGACCCAGTACTTC,CATSFEGAGETQYF
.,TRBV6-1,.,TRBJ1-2,TGTGCCAGCACCGGGGGGCAGCGGGGCTACACCTTC,CASTGGQRGYTF
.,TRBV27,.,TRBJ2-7,TGTGCCAGCAGTCGGACGGGGAGCTCCTACGAGCAGTACTTC,CASSRTGSSYEQYF